This T cell receptor (beta chain) originates from a study of tumor and adjacent non-tumor tissue in lung cancer. Study-level information: On average, productive TCRbeta reads reached 4 million to 5 million per sample. Overall study results and limits: Top 100 clones took a larger repertoire share in normal lung.

Details on this clonotype: The antigen is undetermined. The germline gene is not matched at one end of the junction; a read error may be the cause.

This sample's RNA came from whole unsorted tissue. Per the germline V gene, CDR1 is DFQATT and CDR2 is SNEGSKA (reference sequence). The CDR3 totals 15 residues. The library came from three nested PCR rounds adapted from ARM-PCR protocols. TCRdb reprocessed the multiplex PCR reads via MiXCR and lists one record per CDR3 protein. The sample holds 65,000 to 90,000 distinct CDR3 sequences, around 75% seen once. The sequenced sample was lung tumor tissue. The clonotype was recovered from a woman in her forties or fifties with non-small cell lung cancer. The rearrangement uses TRBV20-1 and TRBJ1-6; tentatively, D is TRBD1 (5 bases). The CDR3 region is CSARDPEQDNPPLHF. CDR3 coding DNA: TGCAGTGCTAGAGATCCCGAACAGGATAATCCACCCCTCCACTTT.